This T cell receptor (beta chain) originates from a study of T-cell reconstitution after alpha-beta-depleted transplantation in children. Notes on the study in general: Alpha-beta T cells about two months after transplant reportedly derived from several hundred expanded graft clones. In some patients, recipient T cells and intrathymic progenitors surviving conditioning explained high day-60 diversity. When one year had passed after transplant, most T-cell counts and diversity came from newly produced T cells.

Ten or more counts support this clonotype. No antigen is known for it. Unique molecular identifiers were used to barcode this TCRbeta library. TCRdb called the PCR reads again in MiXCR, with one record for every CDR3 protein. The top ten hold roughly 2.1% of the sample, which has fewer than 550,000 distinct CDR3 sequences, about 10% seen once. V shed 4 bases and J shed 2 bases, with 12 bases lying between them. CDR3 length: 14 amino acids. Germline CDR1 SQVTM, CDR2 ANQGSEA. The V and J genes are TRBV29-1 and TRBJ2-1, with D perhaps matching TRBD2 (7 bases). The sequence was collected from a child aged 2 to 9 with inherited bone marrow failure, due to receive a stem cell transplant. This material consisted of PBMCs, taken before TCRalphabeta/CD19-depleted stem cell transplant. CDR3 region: CSVVLGGPYNEQFF. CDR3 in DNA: TGCAGCGTTGTGCTGGGGGGGCCCTACAATGAGCAGTTCTTC.